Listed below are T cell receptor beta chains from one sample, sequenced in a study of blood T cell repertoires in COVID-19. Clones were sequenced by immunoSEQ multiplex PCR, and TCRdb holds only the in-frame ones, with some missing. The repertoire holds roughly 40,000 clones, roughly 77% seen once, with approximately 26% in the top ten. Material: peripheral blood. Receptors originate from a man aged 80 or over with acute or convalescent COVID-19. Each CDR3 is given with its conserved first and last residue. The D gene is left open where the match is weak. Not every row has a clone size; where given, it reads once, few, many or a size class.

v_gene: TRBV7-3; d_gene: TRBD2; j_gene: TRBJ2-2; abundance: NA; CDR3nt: TGTGCCAGCAGCTTTACTAGCGGCTCGGGCACCGGGGAGCTGTTTTTT; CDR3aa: CASSFTSGSGTGELFF
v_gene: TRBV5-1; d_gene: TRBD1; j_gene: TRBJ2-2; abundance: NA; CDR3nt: TGCGCCAGTCAGATGGGACAGGGGGCTAACACCGGGGAGCTGTTTTTT; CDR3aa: CASQMGQGANTGELFF
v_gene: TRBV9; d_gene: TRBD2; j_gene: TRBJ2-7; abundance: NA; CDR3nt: TGTGCCAGCAGCGTAGTTGCGGGGGGGCAGAACGAGCAGTACTTC; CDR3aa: CASSVVAGGQNEQYF
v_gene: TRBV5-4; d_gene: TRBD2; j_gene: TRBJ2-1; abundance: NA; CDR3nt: TGTGCCAGCAGCTTGACCAGCGGGGGGGCAGGCTCCTACAATGAGCAGTTCTTC; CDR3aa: CASSLTSGGAGSYNEQFF
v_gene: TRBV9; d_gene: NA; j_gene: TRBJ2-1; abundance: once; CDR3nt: TGTGCCAGCAGCGAGGGGTTCGTGAATGAGCAGTTCTTC; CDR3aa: CASSEGFVNEQFF
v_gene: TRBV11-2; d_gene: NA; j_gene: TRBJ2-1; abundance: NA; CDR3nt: TGTGCCAGCAGTCAAAGCAACAGCCTACCGAATGAGCAGTTCTTC; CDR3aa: CASSQSNSLPNEQFF
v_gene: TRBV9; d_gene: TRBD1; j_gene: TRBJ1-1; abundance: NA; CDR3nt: TGTGCCAGCACCCGGACAGGTGTGGGCACTGAAGCTTTCTTT; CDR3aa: CASTRTGVGTEAFF
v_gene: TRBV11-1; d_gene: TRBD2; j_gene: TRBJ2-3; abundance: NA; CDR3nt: TGTGCCAGCAGCTTCCCTAGCGGGGGGGCTTCAGATACGCAGTATTTT; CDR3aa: CASSFPSGGASDTQYF
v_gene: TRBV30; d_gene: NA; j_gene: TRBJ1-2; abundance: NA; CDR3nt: TGTGCCTGGAGTCAGGGTGGCTATGGCTACACCTTC; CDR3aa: CAWSQGGYGYTF
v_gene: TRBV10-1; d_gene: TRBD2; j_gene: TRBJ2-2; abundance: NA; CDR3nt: TGCGCCAGCATAGCGGGGGGTCCCACCGGGGAGCTGTTTTTT; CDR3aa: CASIAGGPTGELFF
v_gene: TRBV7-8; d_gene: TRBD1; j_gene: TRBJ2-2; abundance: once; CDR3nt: TGTGCCAGCAGCTTATCCAGGGGGCTTACCGGGGAGCTGTTTTTT; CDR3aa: CASSLSRGLTGELFF
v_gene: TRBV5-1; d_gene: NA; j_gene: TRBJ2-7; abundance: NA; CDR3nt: TGCGCCAGCAGCTTGGCTCCGCCGAGCCGGGGAGAGCAGTACTTC; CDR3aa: CASSLAPPSRGEQYF
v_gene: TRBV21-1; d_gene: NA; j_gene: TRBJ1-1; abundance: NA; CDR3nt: TGTGCCAGCAGCAAAGGCCGTGGGGACAGAGAAGCTTTCTTT; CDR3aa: CASSKGRGDREAFF
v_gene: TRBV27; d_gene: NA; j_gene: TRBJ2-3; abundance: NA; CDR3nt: TGTGCCAGCAGTCTCACAGATACGCAGTATTTT; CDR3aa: CASSLTDTQYF
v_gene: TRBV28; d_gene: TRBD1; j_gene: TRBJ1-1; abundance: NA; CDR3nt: TGTGCCAGCAGTTCACCTGGACAGGCGGATGAAGCTTTCTTT; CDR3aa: CASSSPGQADEAFF
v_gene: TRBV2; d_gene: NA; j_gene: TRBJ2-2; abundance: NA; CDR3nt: TGTGCCAGCGAAAATAGTATCAGGGGCACCGGGGAGCTGTTTTTT; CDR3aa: CASENSIRGTGELFF
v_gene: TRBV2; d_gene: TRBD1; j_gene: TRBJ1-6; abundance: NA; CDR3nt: TGTGCCGGCCAACAGGGGAGCTCCTATAATTCACCCCTCCACTTT; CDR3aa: CAGQQGSSYNSPLHF
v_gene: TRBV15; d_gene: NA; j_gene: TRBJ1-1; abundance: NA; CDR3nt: TGTGCCACCAGCAGAGGACAGCAGAACACTGAAGCTTTCTTT; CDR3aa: CATSRGQQNTEAFF
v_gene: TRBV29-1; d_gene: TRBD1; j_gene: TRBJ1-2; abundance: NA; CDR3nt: TGCAGTTTTGCCGGGGACAGGGACGGAGGCTACACCTTC; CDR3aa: CSFAGDRDGGYTF
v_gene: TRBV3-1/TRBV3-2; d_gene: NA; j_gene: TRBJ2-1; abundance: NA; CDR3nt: TGTGCCAGCAGCCCAACTATTAGCGGACGTTACAATGAGCAGTTCTTC; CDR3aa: CASSPTISGRYNEQFF
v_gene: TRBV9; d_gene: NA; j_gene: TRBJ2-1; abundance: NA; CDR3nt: TGTGCCAGCAGCGTAGGGGGGGTCCTAGCAGACTCCGCCAATGAGCAGTTCTTC; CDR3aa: CASSVGGVLADSANEQFF
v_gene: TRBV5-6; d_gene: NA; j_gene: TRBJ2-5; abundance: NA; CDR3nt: TGTGCCAGCAGCTCGCAGAACCAAGAGACCCAGTACTTC; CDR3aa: CASSSQNQETQYF
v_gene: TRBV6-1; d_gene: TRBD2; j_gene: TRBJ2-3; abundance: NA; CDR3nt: TGTGCCAGCAGTGAGTTAAAGCGGGGGGCCGCTGATACGCAGTATTTT; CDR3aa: CASSELKRGAADTQYF
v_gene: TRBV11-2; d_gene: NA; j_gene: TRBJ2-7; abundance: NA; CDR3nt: TGTGCCAGCAGACCAATCGCGGGACAGATGAATACCTACGAGCAGTACTTC; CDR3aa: CASRPIAGQMNTYEQYF
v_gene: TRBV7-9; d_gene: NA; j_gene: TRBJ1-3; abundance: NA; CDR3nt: TGTGCCAGCAGCTTAGCGTTCCCACCCCGAGAGCCTGGAAACACCATATATTTT; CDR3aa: CASSLAFPPREPGNTIYF
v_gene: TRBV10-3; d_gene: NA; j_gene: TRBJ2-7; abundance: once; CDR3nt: TGTGCCATCAGTGAGGTTGGCCACAACTCCTACGAGCAGTACTTC; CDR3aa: CAISEVGHNSYEQYF
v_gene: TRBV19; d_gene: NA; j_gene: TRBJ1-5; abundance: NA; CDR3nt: TGTGCCAGTAGTATCACCGGGACTGCTCCCAATCAGCCCCAGCATTTT; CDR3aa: CASSITGTAPNQPQHF
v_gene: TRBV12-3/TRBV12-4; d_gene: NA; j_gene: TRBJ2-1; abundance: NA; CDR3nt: TGTGCCAGCAGTTTTGTGACGGGGGGCCCTCCTATCTTC; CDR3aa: CASSFVTGGPPIF
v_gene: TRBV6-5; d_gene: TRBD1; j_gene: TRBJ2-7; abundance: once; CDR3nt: TGTGCCAGCAGTTACTACAGGGGGTACGAGCAGTACTTC; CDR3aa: CASSYYRGYEQYF
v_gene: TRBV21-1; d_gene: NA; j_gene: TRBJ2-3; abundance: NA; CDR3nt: TGTGCCAGCAGCGGCCGGGACTCTCTCACAGATACGCAGTATTTT; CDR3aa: CASSGRDSLTDTQYF
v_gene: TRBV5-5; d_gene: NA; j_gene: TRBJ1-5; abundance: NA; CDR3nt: TGTGCCAGCAGCTTGGTCGGGGGGCTGAGGAATCAGCCCCAGCATTTT; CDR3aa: CASSLVGGLRNQPQHF
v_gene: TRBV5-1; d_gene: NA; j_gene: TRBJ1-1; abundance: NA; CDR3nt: TGCGCCAGCAGCAATTTACTTTCGAACACTGAAGCTTTCTTT; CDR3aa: CASSNLLSNTEAFF
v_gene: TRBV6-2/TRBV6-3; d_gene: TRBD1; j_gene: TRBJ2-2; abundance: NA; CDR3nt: TGTGCCAGCAGCCCGGGACAGGGGGACACCGGGGAGCTGTTTTTT; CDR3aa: CASSPGQGDTGELFF
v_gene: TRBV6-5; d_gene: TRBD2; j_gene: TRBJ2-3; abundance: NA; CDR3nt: TGTGCACATTCACGGGGGGACCTATCAGATACGCAGTATTTT; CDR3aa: CAHSRGDLSDTQYF
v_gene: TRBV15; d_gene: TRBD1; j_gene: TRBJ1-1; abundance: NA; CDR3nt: TGTGCCACCAGTAGTAATAAGGGGGCGCGTACTGAAGCTTTCTTT; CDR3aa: CATSSNKGARTEAFF
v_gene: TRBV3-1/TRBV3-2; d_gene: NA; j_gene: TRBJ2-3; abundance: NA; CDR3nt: TGTGCCAGCAGTAAGCGGGCTAGCACAGATACGCAGTATTTT; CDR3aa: CASSKRASTDTQYF
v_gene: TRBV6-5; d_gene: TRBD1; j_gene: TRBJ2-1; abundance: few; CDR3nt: TGTGCCAGCAGTTACGGACAGGGCGGTTGGTTCTTC; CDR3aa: CASSYGQGGWFF
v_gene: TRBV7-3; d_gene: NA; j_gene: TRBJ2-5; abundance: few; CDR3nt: TGTGCCAGCAGCTTAGGGGGGAGACAGGGCAGGGAGACCCAGTACTTC; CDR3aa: CASSLGGRQGRETQYF
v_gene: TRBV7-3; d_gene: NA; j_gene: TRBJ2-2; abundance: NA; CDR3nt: TGTGCCAGCAGCCGCGACAGAGTCGGGGAGCTGTTTTTT; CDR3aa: CASSRDRVGELFF
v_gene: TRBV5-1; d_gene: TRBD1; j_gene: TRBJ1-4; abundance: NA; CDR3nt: TGCGCCAGCAGCTTGGGCACAGGGGTTGGGACTAATGAAAAACTGTTTTTT; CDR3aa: CASSLGTGVGTNEKLFF
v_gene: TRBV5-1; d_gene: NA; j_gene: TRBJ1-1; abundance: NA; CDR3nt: TGCGCCAGCAGCGACAGCGCTGAAGCTTTCTTT; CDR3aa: CASSDSAEAFF
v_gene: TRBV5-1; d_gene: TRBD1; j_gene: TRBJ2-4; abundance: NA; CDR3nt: TGCGCCAGCAGCTCGGGAACCTACAGGGGAAAGGGATCCCCTTGGGCCAAAAACATTCAGTACTTC; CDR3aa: CASSSGTYRGKGSPWAKNIQYF
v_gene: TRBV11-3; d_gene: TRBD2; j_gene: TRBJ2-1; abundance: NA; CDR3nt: TGTGCCAGCAGCTATTCCGGGGGGGCCGGAAATGAGCAGTTCTTC; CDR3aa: CASSYSGGAGNEQFF
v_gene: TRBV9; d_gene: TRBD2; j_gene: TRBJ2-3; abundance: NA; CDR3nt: TGTGCCAGCAGCGTAGATCCCCCTAGCGGGGGTAGCACAGATACGCAGTATTTT; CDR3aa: CASSVDPPSGGSTDTQYF
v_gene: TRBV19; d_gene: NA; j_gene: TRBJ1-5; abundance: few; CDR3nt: TGTGCCAGTAGTAGATCGCGGGGGGCCCAGCATTTT; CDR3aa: CASSRSRGAQHF
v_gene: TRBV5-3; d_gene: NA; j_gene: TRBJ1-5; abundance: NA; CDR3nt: TGTGCCAGAAGCCAAGCTCAGGGTCCAGACAATCAGCCCCAGCATTTT; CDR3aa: CARSQAQGPDNQPQHF
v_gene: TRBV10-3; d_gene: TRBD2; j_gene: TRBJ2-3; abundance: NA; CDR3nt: TGTGCCATCAGCGGGACTAGCGGGGACACAGATACGCAGTATTTT; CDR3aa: CAISGTSGDTDTQYF
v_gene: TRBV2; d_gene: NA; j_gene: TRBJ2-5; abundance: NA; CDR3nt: TGTGCCAGCAAATTCGGTAGCGTTGAGACCCAGTACTTC; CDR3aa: CASKFGSVETQYF
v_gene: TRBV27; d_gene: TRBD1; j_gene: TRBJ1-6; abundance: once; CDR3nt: TGTGCCAGCAGACCGGGACAGAATTCACCCCTCCACTTT; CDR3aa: CASRPGQNSPLHF
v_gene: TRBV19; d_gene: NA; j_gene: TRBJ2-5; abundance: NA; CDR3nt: TGTGCCAGTAGTATGGGGATAGGAGGTGGAGAGACCCAGTACTTC; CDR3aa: CASSMGIGGGETQYF